The text below deals with one T cell receptor (beta chain). These data belong to a study of T cells after yellow fever vaccination. Using its own MiXCR run on the 5' RACE reads, TCRdb lists one record per CDR3 protein. Here the sample spans just over 250,000 distinct CDR3 sequences, about 5.2% being singletons. The sequence was collected from a man between 18 and 35 years old who received the YFV17D yellow fever vaccine. The sequencing used CD4+ T cells sorted from PBMCs, collected on the day of the yellow fever booster vaccination.

The DNA for the CDR3 is TGTGCCAGCTCCCCCGGACGGCTATCTAGCACAGATACGCAGTATTTT. This sequence encodes CASSPGRLSSTDTQYF. The chain recombines TRBV18 with TRBJ2-3; D unresolved. Germline CDR1 and CDR2: KGHSH and LQKENI. CDR3 length: 16 amino acids. The germline V and J ends were trimmed by 6 bases and 0 bases, with 16 bases remaining between them.